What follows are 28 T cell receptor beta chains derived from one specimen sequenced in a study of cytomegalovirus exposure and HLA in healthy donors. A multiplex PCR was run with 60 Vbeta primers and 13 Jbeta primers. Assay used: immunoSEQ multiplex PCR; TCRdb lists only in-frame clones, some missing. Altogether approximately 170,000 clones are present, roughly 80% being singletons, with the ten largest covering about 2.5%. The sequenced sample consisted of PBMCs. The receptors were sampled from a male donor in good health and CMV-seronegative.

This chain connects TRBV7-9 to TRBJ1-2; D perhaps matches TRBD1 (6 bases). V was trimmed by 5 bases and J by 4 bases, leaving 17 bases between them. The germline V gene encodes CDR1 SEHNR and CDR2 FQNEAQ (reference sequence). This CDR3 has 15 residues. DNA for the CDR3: TGTGCCAGCAGCCTCGAAGGGGGGGGCGGCTATGGCTACACCTTC. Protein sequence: CASSLEGGGGYGYTF.

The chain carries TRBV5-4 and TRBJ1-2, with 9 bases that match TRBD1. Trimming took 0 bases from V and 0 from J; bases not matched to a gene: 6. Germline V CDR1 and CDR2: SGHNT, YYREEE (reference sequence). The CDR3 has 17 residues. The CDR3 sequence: CASSLGTGVVANYGYTF. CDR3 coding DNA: TGTGCCAGCAGCTTGGGGACAGGGGTTGTAGCTAACTATGGCTACACCTTC.

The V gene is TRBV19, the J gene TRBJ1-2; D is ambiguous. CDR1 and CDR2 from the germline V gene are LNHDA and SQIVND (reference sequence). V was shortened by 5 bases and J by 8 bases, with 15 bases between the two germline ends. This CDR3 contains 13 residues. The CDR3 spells CASSFRGEDGYTF. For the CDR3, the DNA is TGTGCCAGTAGTTTCCGGGGTGAGGACGGCTACACCTTC.

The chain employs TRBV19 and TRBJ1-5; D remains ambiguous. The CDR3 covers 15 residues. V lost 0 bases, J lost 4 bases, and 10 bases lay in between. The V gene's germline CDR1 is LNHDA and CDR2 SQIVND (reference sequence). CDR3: CASSIDPQANQPQHF. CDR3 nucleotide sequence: TGTGCCAGTAGTATAGATCCGCAGGCAAATCAGCCCCAGCATTTT.

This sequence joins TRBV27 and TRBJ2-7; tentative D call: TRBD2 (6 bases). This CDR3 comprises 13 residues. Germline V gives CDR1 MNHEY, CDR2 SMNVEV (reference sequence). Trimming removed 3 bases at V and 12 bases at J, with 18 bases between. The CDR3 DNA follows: TGTGCCAGCAGTTTGACAGATACTCGGGAGTTGTACTTC. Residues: CASSLTDTRELYF.

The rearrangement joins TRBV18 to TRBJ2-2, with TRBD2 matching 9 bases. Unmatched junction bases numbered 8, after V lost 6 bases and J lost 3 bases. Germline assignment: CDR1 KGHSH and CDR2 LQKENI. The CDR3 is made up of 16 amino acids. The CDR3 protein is CASSGQRGADTGELFF. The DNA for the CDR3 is TGTGCCAGCTCGGGCCAGCGGGGGGCCGACACCGGGGAGCTGTTTTTT.

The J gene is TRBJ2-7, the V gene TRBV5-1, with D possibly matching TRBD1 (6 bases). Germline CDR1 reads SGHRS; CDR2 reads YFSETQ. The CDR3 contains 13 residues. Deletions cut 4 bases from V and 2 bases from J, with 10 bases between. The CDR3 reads CASSQDSTYEQYF. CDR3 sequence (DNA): TGCGCCAGCAGCCAGGACAGTACCTACGAGCAGTACTTC.

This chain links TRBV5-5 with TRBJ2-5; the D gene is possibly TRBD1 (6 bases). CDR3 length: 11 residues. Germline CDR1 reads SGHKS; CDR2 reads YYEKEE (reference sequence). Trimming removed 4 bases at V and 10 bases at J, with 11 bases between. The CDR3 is CASSAGVVQYF. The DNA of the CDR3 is TGTGCCAGCAGCGCAGGGGTGGTCCAGTACTTC.

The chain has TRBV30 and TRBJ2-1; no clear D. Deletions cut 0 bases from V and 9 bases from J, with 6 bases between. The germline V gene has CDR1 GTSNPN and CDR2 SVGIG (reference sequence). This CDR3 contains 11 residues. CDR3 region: CAWSVPGEQFF. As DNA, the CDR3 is TGTGCCTGGAGTGTACCGGGTGAGCAGTTCTTC.

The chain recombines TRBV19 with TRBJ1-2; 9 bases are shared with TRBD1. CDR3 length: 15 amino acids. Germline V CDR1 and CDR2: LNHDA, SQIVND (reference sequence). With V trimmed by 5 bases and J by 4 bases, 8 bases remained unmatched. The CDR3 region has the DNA TGTGCCAGTAGTGCGGGGACAGGGAGAAGCTATGGCTACACCTTC. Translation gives CASSAGTGRSYGYTF.

The CDR3 DNA follows: TGCGCCAGCAGCCAAAACAGGGGGCGGGCTGAAGCTTTCTTT. It specifies CASSQNRGRAEAFF. The V call is TRBV5-1, the J call TRBJ1-1; 9 positions agree with TRBD1. Looked up from germline, CDR1 is SGHRS and CDR2 is YFSETQ. The CDR3 extends over 14 amino acids. With V trimmed by 4 bases and J by 6 bases, 7 bases remained unmatched.

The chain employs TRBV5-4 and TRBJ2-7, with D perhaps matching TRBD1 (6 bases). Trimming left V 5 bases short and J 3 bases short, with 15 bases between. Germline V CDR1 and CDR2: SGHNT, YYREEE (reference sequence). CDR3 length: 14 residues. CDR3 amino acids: CASSSDSFSYEQYF. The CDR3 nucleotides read TGTGCCAGCAGTTCGGACAGCTTCAGCTACGAGCAGTACTTC.

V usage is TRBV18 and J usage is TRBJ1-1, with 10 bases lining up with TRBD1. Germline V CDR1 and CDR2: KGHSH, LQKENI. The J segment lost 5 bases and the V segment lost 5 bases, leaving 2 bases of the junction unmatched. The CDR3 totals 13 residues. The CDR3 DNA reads TGTGCCAGCTCAGGACAGGGGGAAACTGAAGCTTTCTTT. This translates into CASSGQGETEAFF.

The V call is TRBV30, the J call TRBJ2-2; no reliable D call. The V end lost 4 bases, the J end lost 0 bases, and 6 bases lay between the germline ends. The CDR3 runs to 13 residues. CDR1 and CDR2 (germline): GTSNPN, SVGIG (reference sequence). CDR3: CAWNAANTGELFF. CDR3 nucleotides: TGTGCCTGGAACGCAGCGAACACCGGGGAGCTGTTTTTT.

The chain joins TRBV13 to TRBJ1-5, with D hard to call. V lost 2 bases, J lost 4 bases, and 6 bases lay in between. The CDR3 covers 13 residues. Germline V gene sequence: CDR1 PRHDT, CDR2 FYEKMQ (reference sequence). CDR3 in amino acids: CASSLRDNQPQHF. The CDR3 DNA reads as TGTGCCAGCAGCTTAAGAGATAATCAGCCCCAGCATTTT.

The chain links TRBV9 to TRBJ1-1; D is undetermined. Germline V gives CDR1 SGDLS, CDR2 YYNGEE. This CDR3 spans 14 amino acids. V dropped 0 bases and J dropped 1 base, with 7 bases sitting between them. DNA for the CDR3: TGTGCCAGCAGCGTAGTTGCGGGGAACACTGAAGCTTTCTTT. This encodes CASSVVAGNTEAFF.

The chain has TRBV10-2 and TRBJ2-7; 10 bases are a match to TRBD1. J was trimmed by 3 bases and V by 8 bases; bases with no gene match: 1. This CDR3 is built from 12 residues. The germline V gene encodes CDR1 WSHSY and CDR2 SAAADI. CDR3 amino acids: CASGQGGYEQYF. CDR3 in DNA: TGCGCCAGCGGACAGGGGGGCTACGAGCAGTACTTC.

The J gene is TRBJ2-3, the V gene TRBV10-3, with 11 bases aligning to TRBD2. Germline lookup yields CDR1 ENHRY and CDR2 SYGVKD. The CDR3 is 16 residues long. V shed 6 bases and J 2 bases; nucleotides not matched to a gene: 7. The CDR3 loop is CAISSTSGGYTDTQYF. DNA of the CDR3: TGTGCCATCAGCTCCACTAGCGGGGGCTACACAGATACGCAGTATTTT.

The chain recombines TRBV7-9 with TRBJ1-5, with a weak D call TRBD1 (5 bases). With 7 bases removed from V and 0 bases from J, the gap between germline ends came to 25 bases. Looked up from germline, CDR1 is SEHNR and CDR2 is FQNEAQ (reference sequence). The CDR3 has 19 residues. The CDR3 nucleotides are TGTGCCAGCACCACGAATCCCACGCCTCGGGGGAGTAGCAATCAGCCCCAGCATTTT. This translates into CASTTNPTPRGSSNQPQHF.

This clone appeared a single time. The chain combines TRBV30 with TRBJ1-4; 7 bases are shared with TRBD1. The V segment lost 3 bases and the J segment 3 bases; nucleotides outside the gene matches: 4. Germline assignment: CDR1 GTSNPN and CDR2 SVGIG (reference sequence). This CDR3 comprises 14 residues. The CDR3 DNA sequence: TGTGCCTGGAGCCTACAGGGGTCTAATGAAAAACTGTTTTTT. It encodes CAWSLQGSNEKLFF.

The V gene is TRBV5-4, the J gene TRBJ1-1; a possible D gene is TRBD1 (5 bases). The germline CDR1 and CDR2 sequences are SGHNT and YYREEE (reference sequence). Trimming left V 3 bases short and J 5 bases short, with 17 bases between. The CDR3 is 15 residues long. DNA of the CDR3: TGTGCCAGCAGCTCCCCTGGGGGGTTGGGAACTGAAGCTTTCTTT. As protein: CASSSPGGLGTEAFF.

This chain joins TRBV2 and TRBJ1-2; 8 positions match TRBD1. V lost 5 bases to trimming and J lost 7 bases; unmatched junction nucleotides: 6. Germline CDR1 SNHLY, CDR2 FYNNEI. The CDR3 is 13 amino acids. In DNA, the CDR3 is TGTGCCAGCAGTACCGACAGGGGCAGTGGCTACACCTTC. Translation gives CASSTDRGSGYTF.

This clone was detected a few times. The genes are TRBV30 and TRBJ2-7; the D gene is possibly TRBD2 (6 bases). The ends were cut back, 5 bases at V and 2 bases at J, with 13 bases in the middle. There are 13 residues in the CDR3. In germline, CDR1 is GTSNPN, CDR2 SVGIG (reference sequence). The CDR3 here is CAWDPGGTYEQYF. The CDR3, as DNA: TGTGCCTGGGACCCCGGGGGTACCTACGAGCAGTACTTC. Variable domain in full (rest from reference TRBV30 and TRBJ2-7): SQTIHQWPATLVQPVGSPLSLECTVEGTSNPNLYWYRQAAGRGLQLLFYSVGIGQISSEVPQNLSASRPQDRQFILSSKKLLLSDSGFYLCAWDPGGTYEQYFGPGTRLTVT.

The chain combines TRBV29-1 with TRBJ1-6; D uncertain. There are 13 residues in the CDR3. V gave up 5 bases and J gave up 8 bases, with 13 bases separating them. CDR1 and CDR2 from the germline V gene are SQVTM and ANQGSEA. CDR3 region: CSVRSGDYSPLHF. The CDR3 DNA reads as TGCAGCGTTCGGTCAGGCGATTATTCACCCCTCCACTTT.

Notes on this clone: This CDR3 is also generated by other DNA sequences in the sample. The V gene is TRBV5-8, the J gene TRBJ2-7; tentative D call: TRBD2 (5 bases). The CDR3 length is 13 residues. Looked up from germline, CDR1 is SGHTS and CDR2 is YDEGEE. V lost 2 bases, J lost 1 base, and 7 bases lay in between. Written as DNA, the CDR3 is TGTGCCAGCAGCTTCCGGGGATCCTACGAGCAGTACTTC. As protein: CASSFRGSYEQYF.

CDR3: CASSRDRGIGYEQYF. The CDR3 nucleotides read TGTGCCAGCAGCCGGGACAGGGGGATTGGCTACGAGCAGTACTTC. This chain connects TRBV7-9 to TRBJ2-7; TRBD1 matches 11 bases. With 5 bases clipped from V and 3 bases from J, the junction kept 6 bases outside the gene matches. The CDR3 has 15 residues. Germline CDR1 is SEHNR and CDR2 is FQNEAQ (reference sequence).

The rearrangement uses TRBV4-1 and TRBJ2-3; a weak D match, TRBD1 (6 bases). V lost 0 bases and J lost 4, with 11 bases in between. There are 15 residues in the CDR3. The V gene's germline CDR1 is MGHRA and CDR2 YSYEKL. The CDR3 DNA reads TGCGCCAGCAGCCAAGAGTTCAGGGGACCAGATACGCAGTATTTT. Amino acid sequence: CASSQEFRGPDTQYF.

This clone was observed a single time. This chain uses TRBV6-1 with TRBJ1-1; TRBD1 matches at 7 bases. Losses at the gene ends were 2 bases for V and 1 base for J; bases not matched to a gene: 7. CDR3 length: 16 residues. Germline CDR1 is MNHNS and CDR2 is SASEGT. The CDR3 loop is CASSEPQTGQNTEAFF. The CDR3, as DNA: TGTGCCAGCAGTGAACCCCAGACAGGGCAGAACACTGAAGCTTTCTTT.